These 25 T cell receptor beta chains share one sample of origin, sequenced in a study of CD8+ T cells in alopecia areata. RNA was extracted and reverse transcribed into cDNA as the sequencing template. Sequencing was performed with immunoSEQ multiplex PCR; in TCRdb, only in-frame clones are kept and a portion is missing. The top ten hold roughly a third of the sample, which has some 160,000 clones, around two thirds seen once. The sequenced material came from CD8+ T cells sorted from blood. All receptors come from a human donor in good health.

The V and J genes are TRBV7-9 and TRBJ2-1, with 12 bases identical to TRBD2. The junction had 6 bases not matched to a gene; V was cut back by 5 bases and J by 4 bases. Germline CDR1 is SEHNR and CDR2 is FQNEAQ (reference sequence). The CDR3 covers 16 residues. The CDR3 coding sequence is TGTGCCAGCAGCACAGGACTAGCGGGAATATACAATGAGCAGTTCTTC. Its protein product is CASSTGLAGIYNEQFF.

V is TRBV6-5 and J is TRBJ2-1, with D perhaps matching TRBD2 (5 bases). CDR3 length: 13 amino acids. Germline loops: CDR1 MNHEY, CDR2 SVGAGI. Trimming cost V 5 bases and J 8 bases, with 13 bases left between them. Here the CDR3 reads CASSLGLADEQFF. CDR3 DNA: TGTGCCAGCAGTCTCGGACTTGCCGATGAGCAGTTCTTC.

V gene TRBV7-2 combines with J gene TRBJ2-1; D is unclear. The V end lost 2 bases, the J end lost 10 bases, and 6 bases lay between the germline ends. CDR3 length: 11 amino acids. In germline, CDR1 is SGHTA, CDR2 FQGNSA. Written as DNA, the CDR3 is TGTGCCAGCAGCTTATGGCTAGAGCAGTTCTTC. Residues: CASSLWLEQFF.

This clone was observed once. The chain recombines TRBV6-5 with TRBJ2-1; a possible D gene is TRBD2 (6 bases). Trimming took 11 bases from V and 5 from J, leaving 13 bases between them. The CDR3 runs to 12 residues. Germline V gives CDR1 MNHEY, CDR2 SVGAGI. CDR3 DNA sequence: TGTGCCGTGGGACTCCAGAACAATGAGCAGTTCTTC. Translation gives CAVGLQNNEQFF.

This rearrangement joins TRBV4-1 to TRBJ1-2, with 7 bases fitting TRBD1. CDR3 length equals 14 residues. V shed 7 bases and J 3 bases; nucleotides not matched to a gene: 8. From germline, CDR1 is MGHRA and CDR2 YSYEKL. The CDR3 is CASNHRGEDYGYTF. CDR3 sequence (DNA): TGCGCCAGCAACCACAGGGGAGAGGACTATGGCTACACCTTC.

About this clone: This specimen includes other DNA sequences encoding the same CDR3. CDR3 DNA sequence: TGCAGCGTTGAGGGGAGAGGGGACGAGCAGTACTTC. Protein sequence: CSVEGRGDEQYF. The V gene is TRBV29-1, the J gene TRBJ2-7; D possibly uses TRBD1 or TRBD2 (5 bases each). The CDR3 spans 12 residues. Trimming pared 3 bases from V and 5 bases from J, leaving 11 bases between. Germline V gene data show CDR1 as SQVTM and CDR2 as ANQGSEA.

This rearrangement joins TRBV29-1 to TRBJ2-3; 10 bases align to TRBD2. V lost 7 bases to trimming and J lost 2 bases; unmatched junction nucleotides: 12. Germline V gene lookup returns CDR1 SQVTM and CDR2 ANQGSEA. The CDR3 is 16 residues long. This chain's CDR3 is CSASGGTSEYTDTQYF. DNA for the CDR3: TGCAGCGCCAGCGGGGGGACTAGCGAGTACACAGATACGCAGTATTTT.

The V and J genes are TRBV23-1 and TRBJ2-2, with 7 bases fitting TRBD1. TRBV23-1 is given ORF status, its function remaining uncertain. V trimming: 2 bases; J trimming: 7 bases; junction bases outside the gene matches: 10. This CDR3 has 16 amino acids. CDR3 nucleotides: TGCGCCAGCAGTCAAAGGAGACAGGGACCTTTCGGGGAGCTGTTTTTT. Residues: CASSQRRQGPFGELFF.

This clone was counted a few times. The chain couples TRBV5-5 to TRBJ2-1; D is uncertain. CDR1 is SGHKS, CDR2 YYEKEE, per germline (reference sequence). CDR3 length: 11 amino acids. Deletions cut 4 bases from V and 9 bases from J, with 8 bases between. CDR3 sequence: CASSPLAEQFF. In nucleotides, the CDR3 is TGTGCCAGCAGCCCCCTGGCTGAGCAGTTCTTC.

CDR3 region: CASSTGFSGNTIYF. The CDR3 nucleotides are TGTGCCAGCAGTACAGGTTTCTCTGGAAACACCATATATTTT. This sequence joins TRBV25-1 and TRBJ1-3; D is possibly TRBD1 (5 bases). CDR1 is MGHDK and CDR2 is SYGVNS in the germline V gene. The V gene lost 5 bases and the J gene lost 0 bases, with 8 bases spanning the gap. The CDR3 runs to 14 residues.

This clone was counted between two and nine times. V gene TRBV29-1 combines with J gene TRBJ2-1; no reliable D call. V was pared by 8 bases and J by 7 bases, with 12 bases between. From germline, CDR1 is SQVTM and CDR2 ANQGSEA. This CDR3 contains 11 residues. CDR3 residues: CSPYKENEQFF. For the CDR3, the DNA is TGCAGCCCGTACAAGGAGAATGAGCAGTTCTTC.

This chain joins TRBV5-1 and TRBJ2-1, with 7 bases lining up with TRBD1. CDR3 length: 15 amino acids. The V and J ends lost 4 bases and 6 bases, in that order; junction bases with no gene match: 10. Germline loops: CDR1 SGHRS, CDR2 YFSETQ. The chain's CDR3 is CASSPTRAGGNEQFF. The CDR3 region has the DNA TGCGCCAGCAGCCCGACCCGGGCAGGGGGCAATGAGCAGTTCTTC.

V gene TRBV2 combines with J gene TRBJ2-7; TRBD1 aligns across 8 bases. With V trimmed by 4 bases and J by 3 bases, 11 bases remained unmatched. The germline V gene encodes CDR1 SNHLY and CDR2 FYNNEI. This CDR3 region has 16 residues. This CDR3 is CASSGTGSMGGYEQYF. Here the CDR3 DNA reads TGTGCCAGCAGTGGGACAGGGAGTATGGGCGGCTACGAGCAGTACTTC.

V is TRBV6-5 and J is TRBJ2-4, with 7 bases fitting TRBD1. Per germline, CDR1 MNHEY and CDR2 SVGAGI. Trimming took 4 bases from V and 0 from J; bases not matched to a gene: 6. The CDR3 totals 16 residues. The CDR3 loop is CASSLRQGRAKNIQYF. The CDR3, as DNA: TGTGCCAGCAGTTTACGACAGGGTCGAGCCAAAAACATTCAGTACTTC.

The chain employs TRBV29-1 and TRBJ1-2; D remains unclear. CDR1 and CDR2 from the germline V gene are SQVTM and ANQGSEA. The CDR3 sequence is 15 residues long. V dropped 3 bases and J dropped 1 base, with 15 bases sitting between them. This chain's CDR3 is CSVEYTQTHNYGYTF. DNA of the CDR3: TGCAGCGTTGAGTACACCCAAACCCATAACTATGGCTACACCTTC.

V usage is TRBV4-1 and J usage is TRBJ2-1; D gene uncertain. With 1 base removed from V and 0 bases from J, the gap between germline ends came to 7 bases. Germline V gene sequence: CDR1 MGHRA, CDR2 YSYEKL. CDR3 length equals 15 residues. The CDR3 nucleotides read TGCGCCAGCAGCCAAGTAGCCAGCTCCTACAATGAGCAGTTCTTC. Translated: CASSQVASSYNEQFF.

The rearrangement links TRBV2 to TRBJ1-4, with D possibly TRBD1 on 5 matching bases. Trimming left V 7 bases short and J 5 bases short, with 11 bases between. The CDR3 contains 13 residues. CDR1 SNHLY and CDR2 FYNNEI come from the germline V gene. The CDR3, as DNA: TGTGCCAGCACTGGGGCACCAAATGAAAAACTGTTTTTT. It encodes CASTGAPNEKLFF.

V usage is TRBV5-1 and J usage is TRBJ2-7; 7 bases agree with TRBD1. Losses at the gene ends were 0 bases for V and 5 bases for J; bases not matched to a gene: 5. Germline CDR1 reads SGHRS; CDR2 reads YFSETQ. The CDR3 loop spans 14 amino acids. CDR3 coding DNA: TGCGCCAGCAGCTTGGAACAGGGGTACGACGAGCAGTACTTC. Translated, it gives CASSLEQGYDEQYF.

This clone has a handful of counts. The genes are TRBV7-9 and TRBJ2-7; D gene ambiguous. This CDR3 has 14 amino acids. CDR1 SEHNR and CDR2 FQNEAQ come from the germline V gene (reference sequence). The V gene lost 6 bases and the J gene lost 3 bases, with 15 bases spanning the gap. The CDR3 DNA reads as TGTGCCAGCAGTTCGGGTTTGACACTCTACGAGCAGTACTTC. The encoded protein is CASSSGLTLYEQYF.

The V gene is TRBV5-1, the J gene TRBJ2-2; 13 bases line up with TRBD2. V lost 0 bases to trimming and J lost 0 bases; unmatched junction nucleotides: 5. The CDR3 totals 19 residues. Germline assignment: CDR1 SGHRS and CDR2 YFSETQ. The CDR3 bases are TGCGCCAGCAGCTTGGGACTAGCGGGAGGCACTCCGAACACCGGGGAGCTGTTTTTT. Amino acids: CASSLGLAGGTPNTGELFF.

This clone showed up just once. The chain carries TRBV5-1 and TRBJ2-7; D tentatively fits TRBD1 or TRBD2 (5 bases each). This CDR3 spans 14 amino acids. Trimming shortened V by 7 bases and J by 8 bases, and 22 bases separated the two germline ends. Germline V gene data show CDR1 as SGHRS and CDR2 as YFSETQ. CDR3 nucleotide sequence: TGCGCCAGCCAGGCCCCGGGGACGAACTCCCAGCAGTACTTC. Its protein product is CASQAPGTNSQQYF.

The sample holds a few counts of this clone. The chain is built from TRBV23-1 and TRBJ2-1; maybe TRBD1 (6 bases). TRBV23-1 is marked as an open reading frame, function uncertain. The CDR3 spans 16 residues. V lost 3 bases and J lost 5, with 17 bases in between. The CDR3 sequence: CASSHRRGGWDNEQFF. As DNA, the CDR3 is TGCGCCAGCAGTCATCGCCGAGGGGGTTGGGACAATGAGCAGTTCTTC.

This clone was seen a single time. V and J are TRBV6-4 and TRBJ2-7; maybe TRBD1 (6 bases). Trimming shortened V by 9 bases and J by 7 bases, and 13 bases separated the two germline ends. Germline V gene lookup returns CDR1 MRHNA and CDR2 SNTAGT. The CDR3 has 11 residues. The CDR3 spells CASTRGLEQYF. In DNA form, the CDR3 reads TGTGCCAGTACGAGGGGGTTAGAGCAGTACTTC.

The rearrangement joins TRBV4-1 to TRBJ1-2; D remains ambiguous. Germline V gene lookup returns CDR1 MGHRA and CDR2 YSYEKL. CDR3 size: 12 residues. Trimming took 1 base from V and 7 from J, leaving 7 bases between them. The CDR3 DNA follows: TGCGCCAGCAGCCAAGGAGGGTCTGGCTACACCTTC. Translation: CASSQGGSGYTF.

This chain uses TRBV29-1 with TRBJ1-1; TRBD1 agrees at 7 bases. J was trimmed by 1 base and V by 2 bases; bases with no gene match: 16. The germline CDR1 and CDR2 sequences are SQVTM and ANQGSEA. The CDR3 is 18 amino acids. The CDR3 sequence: CSVESPGQIITGNTEAFF. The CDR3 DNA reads TGCAGCGTTGAAAGCCCGGGACAGATAATAACGGGGAACACTGAAGCTTTCTTT.